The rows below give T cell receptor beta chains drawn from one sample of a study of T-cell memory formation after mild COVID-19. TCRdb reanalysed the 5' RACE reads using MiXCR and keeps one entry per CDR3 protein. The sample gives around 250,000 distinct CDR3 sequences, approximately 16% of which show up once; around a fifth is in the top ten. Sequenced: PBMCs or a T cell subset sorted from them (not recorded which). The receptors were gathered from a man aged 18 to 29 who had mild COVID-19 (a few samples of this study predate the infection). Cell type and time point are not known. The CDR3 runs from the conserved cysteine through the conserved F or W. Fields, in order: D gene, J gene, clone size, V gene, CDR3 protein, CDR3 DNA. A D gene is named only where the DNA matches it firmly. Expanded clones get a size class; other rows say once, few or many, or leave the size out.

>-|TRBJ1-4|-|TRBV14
CASSQAYGRSRATNEKLFF
TGTGCCAGCAGCCAGGCCTACGGGCGGTCCAGGGCAACTAATGAAAAACTGTTTTTT
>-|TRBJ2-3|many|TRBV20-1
CSALIEGATDTQYF
TGCAGTGCCTTAATTGAGGGCGCCACAGATACGCAGTATTTT
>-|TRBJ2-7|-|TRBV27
CASASGATYEQYF
TGTGCCAGCGCATCCGGGGCCACCTACGAGCAGTACTTC
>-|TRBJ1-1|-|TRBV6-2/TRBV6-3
CASSRIVGNTEAFF
TGTGCCAGCAGCCGGATCGTGGGGAACACTGAAGCTTTCTTT
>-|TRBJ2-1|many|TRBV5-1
CASSLSSSYNEQFF
TGCGCCAGCAGCTTGTCGAGCTCCTACAATGAGCAGTTCTTC
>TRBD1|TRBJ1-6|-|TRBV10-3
CAIRGQGNVSPLHF
TGTGCCATCAGGGGACAGGGGAACGTATCACCCCTCCACTTT
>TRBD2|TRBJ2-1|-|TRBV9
CASSRLAGGLDEQFF
TGTGCCAGCAGCAGACTGGCGGGGGGGCTCGATGAGCAGTTCTTC
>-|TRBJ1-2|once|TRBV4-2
CASSHRGRDGYTF
TGTGCCAGCAGCCATCGCGGGCGAGATGGCTACACCTTC
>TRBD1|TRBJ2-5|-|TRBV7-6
CASSLRGPETQYF
TGTGCCAGCAGCTTAAGGGGGCCGGAGACCCAGTACTTC
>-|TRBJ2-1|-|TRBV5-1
CASSPGGGPVREQFF
TGCGCCAGCAGCCCTGGGGGGGGGCCGGTCCGTGAGCAGTTCTTC
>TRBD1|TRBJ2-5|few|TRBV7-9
CASSLAVTGGAGETQYF
TGTGCCAGCAGCTTAGCGGTGACAGGGGGCGCGGGAGAGACCCAGTACTTC
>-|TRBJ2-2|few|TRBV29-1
CSVLTGTAEEELFF
TGCAGCGTTCTAACCGGGACGGCGGAGGAGGAGCTGTTTTTT
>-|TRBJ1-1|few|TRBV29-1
CSVHSYKKTEAFF
TGCAGCGTCCACAGCTATAAGAAGACTGAAGCTTTCTTT
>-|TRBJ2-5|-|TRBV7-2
CASSPSRGHQETQYF
TGTGCCAGCAGCCCATCCCGGGGGCATCAAGAGACCCAGTACTTC
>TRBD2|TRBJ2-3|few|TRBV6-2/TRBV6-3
CASSYFAGVTDTQYF
TGTGCCAGCAGTTACTTCGCGGGGGTCACAGATACGCAGTATTTT
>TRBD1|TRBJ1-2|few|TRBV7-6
CASSSPGQGSRGTF
TGTGCCAGCAGCTCACCGGGACAGGGATCCCGTGGCACCTTC
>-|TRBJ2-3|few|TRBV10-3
CAISGVRAGTDTQYF
TGTGCCATCAGTGGGGTGCGGGCGGGGACAGATACGCAGTATTTT
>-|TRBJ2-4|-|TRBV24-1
CATSDVGEKNIQYF
TGTGCCACCAGTGACGTTGGGGAGAAAAACATTCAGTACTTC
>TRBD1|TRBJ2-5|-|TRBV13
CASSNWGQGISETQYF
TGTGCCAGCAGCAACTGGGGACAGGGGATTTCAGAGACCCAGTACTTC
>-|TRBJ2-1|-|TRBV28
CASSLGLPRGYNEQFF
TGTGCCAGCAGTCTAGGACTACCAAGGGGGTACAATGAGCAGTTCTTC
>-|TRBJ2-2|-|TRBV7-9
CASSLSDDEELFF
TGTGCCAGCAGCTTATCGGACGACGAGGAGCTGTTTTTT
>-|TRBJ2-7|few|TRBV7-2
CASSLGEGAYEQYF
TGTGCCAGCAGCTTAGGCGAAGGCGCCTACGAGCAGTACTTC
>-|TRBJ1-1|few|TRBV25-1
CASSVQGTEAFF
TGTGCCAGCAGTGTCCAGGGGACTGAAGCTTTCTTT
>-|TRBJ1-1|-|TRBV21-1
CASSKAAGYGAFF
TGTGCCAGCAGCAAAGCGGCTGGGTACGGAGCTTTCTTT
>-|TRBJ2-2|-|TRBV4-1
CASSQDRTGELFF
TGCGCCAGCAGCCAAGATCGTACCGGGGAGCTGTTTTTT
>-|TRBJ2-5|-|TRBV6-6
CASSYRTSPAETQYF
TGTGCCAGCAGTTACAGAACTTCCCCAGCAGAGACCCAGTACTTC
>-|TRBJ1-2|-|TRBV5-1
CASSFEGTPYGYTF
TGCGCCAGCAGCTTTGAAGGGACACCCTATGGCTACACCTTC
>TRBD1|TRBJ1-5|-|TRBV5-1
CASSFWTGPNQPQHF
TGCGCCAGCAGCTTCTGGACAGGTCCAAATCAGCCCCAGCATTTT
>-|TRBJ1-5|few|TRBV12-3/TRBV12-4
CASSLILGPQHF
TGTGCCAGCAGTTTAATCCTAGGGCCCCAGCATTTT
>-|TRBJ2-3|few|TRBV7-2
CASSLGGDVDTQYF
TGTGCCAGCAGCTTAGGGGGGGACGTGGATACGCAGTATTTT
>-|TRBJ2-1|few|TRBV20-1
CSANRFLRGSYNEQFF
TGCAGTGCTAACCGTTTTCTTAGGGGCTCCTACAATGAGCAGTTCTTC
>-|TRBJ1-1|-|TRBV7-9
CASSRGPNTEAFF
TGTGCCAGCAGCCGGGGACCGAACACTGAAGCTTTCTTT
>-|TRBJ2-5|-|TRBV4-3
CASSQVAASIETQYF
TGCGCCAGCAGCCAAGTTGCCGCTAGTATAGAGACCCAGTACTTC
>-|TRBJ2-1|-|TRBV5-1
CASSPGKDNEQFF
TGCGCCAGCAGTCCGGGAAAAGACAATGAGCAGTTCTTC
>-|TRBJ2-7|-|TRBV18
CASSAGASNTYEQYF
TGTGCCAGCTCAGCCGGTGCATCAAATACCTACGAGCAGTACTTC
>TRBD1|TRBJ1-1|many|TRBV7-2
CASSFTGDTEAFF
TGTGCCAGCAGCTTCACAGGGGACACTGAAGCTTTCTTT
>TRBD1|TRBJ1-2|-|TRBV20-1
CSASNRGGYTF
TGCAGTGCTAGTAACAGGGGAGGCTACACCTTC
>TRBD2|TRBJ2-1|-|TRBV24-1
CATGPERGGRDEQFF
TGTGCCACGGGTCCGGAGCGGGGGGGCCGGGATGAGCAGTTCTTC
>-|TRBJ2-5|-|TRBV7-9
CASSLSITGWDETQYF
TGTGCCAGCAGTTTAAGCATTACAGGATGGGATGAGACCCAGTACTTC
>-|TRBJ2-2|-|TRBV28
CASSQDSLTGELFF
TGTGCCAGCAGCCAGGACTCGCTCACCGGGGAGCTGTTTTTT
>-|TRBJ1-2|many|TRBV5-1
CASSFGQGGGYTF
TGCGCCAGCAGCTTCGGCCAGGGCGGCGGCTACACCTTC
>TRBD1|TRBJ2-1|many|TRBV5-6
CASSFGDRAYNEQFF
TGTGCCAGCAGCTTCGGCGACAGGGCCTACAATGAGCAGTTCTTC
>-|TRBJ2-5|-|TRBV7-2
CASSFSSWRQETQYF
TGTGCCAGCAGCTTTTCGTCATGGCGCCAAGAGACCCAGTACTTC
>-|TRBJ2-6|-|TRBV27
CATSRGTGANVLTF
TGTGCCACCTCTCGGGGAACTGGGGCCAACGTCCTGACTTTC
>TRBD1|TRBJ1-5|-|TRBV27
CASSFSTGGNQPQHF
TGTGCCAGCAGTTTTAGCACAGGGGGCAATCAGCCCCAGCATTTT